The 12 T cell receptor beta chains below come from one sample, sequenced in a study of T-cell memory formation after mild COVID-19. TCRdb passed the 5' RACE reads through MiXCR, listing each CDR3 protein once. The sample records 300,000 to 400,000 distinct CDR3 sequences, around 15% being singletons. Sequenced sample: PBMCs or a T cell subset sorted from them (not recorded which). These receptors all stem from a man younger than 35 who had mild COVID-19 (a few samples of this study predate the infection). Cell type and time point are not known.

This clonotype has more than one count but fewer than ten. This rearrangement joins TRBV29-1 to TRBJ2-1, with TRBD2 identical over 10 bases. After removal of 7 bases from V and 1 base from J, the junction contained 10 bases not matched to a gene. The germline V gene has CDR1 SQVTM and CDR2 ANQGSEA. The CDR3 extends over 16 amino acids. The chain's CDR3 is CSDSSGSGGSYNEQFF. The CDR3 DNA is TGCAGCGACAGCTCCGGTAGCGGGGGGTCCTACAATGAGCAGTTCTTC.

V gene TRBV24-1 combines with J gene TRBJ2-1, with D possibly being TRBD2 (7 bases). Germline assignment: CDR1 KGHDR and CDR2 SFDVKD. The CDR3 length is 13 residues. V was clipped by 10 bases and J by 9 bases, with 18 bases between them. The CDR3 loop reads CATAPRGAGEQFF. CDR3 nucleotide sequence: TGTGCCACAGCTCCTCGGGGGGCGGGTGAGCAGTTCTTC.

The chain uses TRBV18 and TRBJ1-1, with a possible D match to TRBD1 (5 bases). This CDR3 contains 14 residues. V lost 3 bases to trimming and J lost 9 bases, with 17 bases between them. The germline V gene encodes CDR1 KGHSH and CDR2 LQKENI. Here the CDR3 DNA reads TGTGCCAGCTCACCGGAGCCAGGGAGCTTGAAAGCTTTCTTT. Its protein is CASSPEPGSLKAFF.

In regard to this clonotype: The final CDR3 position lacks the conserved phenylalanine or tryptophan, pointing to a likely read error. This chain joins TRBV28 and TRBJ1-1, with TRBD1 as a possible D gene (5 bases). Trimming pared 5 bases from V and 4 bases from J, leaving 17 bases between. The CDR3 extends over 15 amino acids. Germline loops: CDR1 MDHEN, CDR2 SYDVKM. CDR3 loop: CASSPGTAGGTEAFS. In nucleotides, the CDR3 is TGTGCCAGCAGTCCGGGGACGGCCGGGGGCACTGAAGCTTTCTCT.

This chain links TRBV6-2 or TRBV6-3 with TRBJ1-1, with 8 bases aligning to TRBD1. CDR1 and CDR2 from the germline V gene are MNHEY and SVGEGT. The CDR3 has 12 amino acids. The ends lost 6 bases at V and 8 bases at J; junction bases unmatched: 5. Here the CDR3 reads CASSRQGLEAFF. In nucleotides, the CDR3 is TGTGCCAGCAGCCGACAGGGGTTGGAAGCTTTCTTT.

This clonotype was counted only a few times. The V call is TRBV7-9, the J call TRBJ1-1; D unclear. V was clipped by 4 bases and J by 1 base, with 7 bases between them. Germline loops: CDR1 SEHNR, CDR2 FQNEAQ (reference sequence). The CDR3 covers 13 residues. The CDR3 loop reads CASSSNRNTEAFF. CDR3 DNA: TGTGCCAGCAGCTCAAATCGGAACACTGAAGCTTTCTTT.

The genes are TRBV4-3 and TRBJ2-3, with 10 bases matching TRBD2. The CDR3 runs to 17 residues. Germline loops: CDR1 LGHNA, CDR2 YSLEER. V was clipped by 1 base and J by 6 bases; unmatched bases: 10. As DNA, the CDR3 is TGCGCCAGCAGCCAAGGGACTAGCGGCTTCCAAGCGGATACGCAGTATTTT. Amino acids: CASSQGTSGFQADTQYF.

V and J are TRBV12-3 or TRBV12-4 and TRBJ2-6; D is ambiguous. CDR3 length: 14 amino acids. The V and J ends lost 6 bases and 2 bases respectively, with 8 bases between them. The CDR3 nucleotides are TGTGCCAGCAGGCCCCGAGCTGGGGCCAACGTCCTGACTTTC. It yields the protein CASRPRAGANVLTF.

This chain uses TRBV5-1 with TRBJ1-2; D remains unclear. The V and J ends lost 6 bases and 7 bases respectively, with 22 bases between them. CDR1 is SGHRS, CDR2 YFSETQ, per germline. This CDR3 has 15 residues. The CDR3 sequence is CASTPEGSFGSGYTF. Here the CDR3 DNA reads TGCGCCAGCACCCCGGAAGGGTCGTTTGGGAGTGGCTACACCTTC.

V gene TRBV14 combines with J gene TRBJ1-1; D gene ambiguous. The CDR3 extends over 13 amino acids. The V and J ends lost 0 bases and 1 base respectively, with 3 bases between them. Germline V lookup: CDR1 SGHDN, CDR2 FVKESK. This CDR3 reads CASSQDENTEAFF. In DNA form, the CDR3 reads TGTGCCAGCAGCCAAGATGAGAACACTGAAGCTTTCTTT.

The chain joins TRBV28 to TRBJ2-1; TRBD2 aligns across 9 bases. V lost 6 bases to trimming and J lost 5 bases; unmatched junction nucleotides: 11. CDR3 length: 16 amino acids. Germline V gene lookup returns CDR1 MDHEN and CDR2 SYDVKM. Written as DNA, the CDR3 is TGTGCCAGCAGACCGTCCGGGACTAGCCCCCACAATGAGCAGTTCTTC. Protein: CASRPSGTSPHNEQFF.

The J gene is TRBJ1-2, the V gene TRBV9; no firm D call. This CDR3 is 13 amino acids long. The germline CDR1 and CDR2 sequences are SGDLS and YYNGEE. Trimming removed 2 bases from V and 0 bases from J, with 5 bases in between. CDR3 in amino acids: CASSVDANYGYTF. The CDR3 bases are TGTGCCAGCAGCGTCGACGCTAACTATGGCTACACCTTC.